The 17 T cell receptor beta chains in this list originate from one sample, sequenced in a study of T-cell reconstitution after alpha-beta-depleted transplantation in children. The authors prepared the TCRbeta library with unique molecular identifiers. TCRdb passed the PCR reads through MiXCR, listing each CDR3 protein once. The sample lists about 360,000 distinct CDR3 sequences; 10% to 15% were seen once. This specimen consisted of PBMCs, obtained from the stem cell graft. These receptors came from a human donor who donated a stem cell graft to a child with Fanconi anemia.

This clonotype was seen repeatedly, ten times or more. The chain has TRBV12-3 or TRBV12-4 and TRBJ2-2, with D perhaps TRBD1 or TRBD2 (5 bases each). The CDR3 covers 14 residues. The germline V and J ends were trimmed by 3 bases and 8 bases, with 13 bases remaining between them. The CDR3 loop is CASSFQGPQGELFF. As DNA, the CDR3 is TGTGCCAGCAGTTTTCAGGGACCTCAAGGGGAGCTGTTTTTT.

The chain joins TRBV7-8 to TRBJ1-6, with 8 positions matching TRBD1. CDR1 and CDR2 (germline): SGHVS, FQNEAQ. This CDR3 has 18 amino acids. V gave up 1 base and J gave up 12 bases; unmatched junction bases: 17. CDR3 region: CASSLGALDRTGRRPLHF. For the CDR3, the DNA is TGTGCCAGCAGCTTAGGGGCGTTAGATCGGACAGGGCGAAGACCCCTCCACTTT. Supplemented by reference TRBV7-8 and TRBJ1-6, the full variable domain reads GAGVSQSPRYKVAKRGQDVALRCDPISGHVSLFWYQQALGQGPEFLTYFQNEAQLDKSGLPSDRFFAERPEGSVSTLKIQRTQQEDSAVYLCASSLGALDRTGRRPLHFGNGTRLTVT.

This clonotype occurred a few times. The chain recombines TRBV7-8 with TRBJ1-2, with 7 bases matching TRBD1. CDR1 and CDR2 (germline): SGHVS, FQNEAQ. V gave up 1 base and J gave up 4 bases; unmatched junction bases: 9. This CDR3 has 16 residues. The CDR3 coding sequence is TGTGCCAGCAGCTTAGAGACAGGGAGAAACCGCTATGGCTACACCTTC. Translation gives CASSLETGRNRYGYTF. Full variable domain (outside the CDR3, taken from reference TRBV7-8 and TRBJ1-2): GAGVSQSPRYKVAKRGQDVALRCDPISGHVSLFWYQQALGQGPEFLTYFQNEAQLDKSGLPSDRFFAERPEGSVSTLKIQRTQQEDSAVYLCASSLETGRNRYGYTFGSGTRLTVV.

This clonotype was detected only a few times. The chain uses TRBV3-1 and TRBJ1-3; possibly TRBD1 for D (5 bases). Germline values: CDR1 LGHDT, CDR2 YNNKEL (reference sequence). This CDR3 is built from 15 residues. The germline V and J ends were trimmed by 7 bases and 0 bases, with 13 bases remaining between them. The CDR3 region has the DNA TGTGCCAGCACCCTGGGGCCCTTCTCTGGAAACACCATATATTTT. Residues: CASTLGPFSGNTIYF.

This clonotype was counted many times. The chain's CDR3 is CSVIPDGKYEQYV. CDR3 sequence (DNA): TGCAGCGTAATCCCGGACGGGAAATACGAGCAGTACGTC. V gene TRBV29-1 combines with J gene TRBJ2-7, with TRBD2 as a possible D gene (5 bases). The germline V and J ends were trimmed by 6 bases and 4 bases, with 16 bases remaining between them. CDR1 is SQVTM and CDR2 is ANQGSEA in the germline V gene. The CDR3 runs to 13 residues.

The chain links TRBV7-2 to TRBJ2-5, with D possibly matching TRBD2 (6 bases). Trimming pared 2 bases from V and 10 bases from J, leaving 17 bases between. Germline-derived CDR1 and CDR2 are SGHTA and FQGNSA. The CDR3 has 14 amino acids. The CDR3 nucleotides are TGTGCCAGCAGCTTAAGCCTGGGGGAGGTTGGCCAGTACTTC. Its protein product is CASSLSLGEVGQYF.

CDR3 in amino acids: CASSPPSSPDEQYF. Here the CDR3 DNA reads TGTGCCAGCTCACCACCCTCTAGTCCTGACGAGCAGTACTTC. V gene TRBV18 combines with J gene TRBJ2-7; no clear D gene. Looked up from germline, CDR1 is KGHSH and CDR2 is LQKENI. This CDR3 is built from 14 residues. Trimming cost V 0 bases and J 5 bases, with 11 bases left between them.

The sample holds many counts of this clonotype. This chain's CDR3 is CASSVNRGPNTGELFF. The CDR3 DNA is TGTGCCAGCAGTGTAAACAGGGGACCGAACACCGGGGAGCTGTTTTTT. The rearrangement links TRBV25-1 to TRBJ2-2, with 7 bases that match TRBD1. The V and J ends lost 4 bases and 0 bases, in that order; junction bases with no gene match: 5. Germline values: CDR1 MGHDK, CDR2 SYGVNS. This CDR3 has 16 residues.

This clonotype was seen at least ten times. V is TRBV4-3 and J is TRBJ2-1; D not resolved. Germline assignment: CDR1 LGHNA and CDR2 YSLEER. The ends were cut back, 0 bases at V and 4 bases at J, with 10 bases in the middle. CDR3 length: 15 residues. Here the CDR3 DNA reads TGCGCCAGCAGCCAAGATGGCCGGACGTACAATGAGCAGTTCTTC. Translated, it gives CASSQDGRTYNEQFF.

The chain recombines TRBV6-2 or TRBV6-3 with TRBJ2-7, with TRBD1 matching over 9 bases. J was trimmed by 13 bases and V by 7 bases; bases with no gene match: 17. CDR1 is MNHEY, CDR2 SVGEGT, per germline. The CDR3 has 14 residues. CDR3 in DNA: TGTGCCAGCACCGACGGGACAGGGAGGCGTCCCTATTACTTC. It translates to CASTDGTGRRPYYF.

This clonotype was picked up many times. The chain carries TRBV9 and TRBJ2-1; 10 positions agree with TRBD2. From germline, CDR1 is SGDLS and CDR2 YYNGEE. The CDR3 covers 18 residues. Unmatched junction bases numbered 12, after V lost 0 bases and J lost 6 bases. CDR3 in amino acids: CASSVGGSGGPPGNEQFF. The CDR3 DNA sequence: TGTGCCAGCAGCGTAGGGGGTAGCGGGGGGCCCCCGGGCAATGAGCAGTTCTTC.

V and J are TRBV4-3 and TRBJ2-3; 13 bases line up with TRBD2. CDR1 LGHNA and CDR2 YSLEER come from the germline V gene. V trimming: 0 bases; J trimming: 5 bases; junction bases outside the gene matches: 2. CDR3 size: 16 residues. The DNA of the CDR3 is TGCGCCAGCAGCCAAGAGACTAGCGGGGGGAAAGATACGCAGTATTTT. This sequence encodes CASSQETSGGKDTQYF.

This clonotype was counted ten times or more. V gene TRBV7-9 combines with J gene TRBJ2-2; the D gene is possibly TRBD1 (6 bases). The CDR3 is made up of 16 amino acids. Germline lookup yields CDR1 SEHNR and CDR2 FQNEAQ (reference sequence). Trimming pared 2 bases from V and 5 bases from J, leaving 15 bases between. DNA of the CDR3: TGTGCCAGCAGCTTAATCAGGGGAAGGAGAACCGGGGAGCTGTTTTTT. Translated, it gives CASSLIRGRRTGELFF.

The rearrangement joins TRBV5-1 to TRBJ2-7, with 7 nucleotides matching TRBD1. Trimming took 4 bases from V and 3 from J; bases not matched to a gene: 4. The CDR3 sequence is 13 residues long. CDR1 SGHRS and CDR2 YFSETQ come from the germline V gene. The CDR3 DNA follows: TGCGCCAGCAGCATCCGACAGGGCTACGAGCAGTACTTC. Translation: CASSIRQGYEQYF.

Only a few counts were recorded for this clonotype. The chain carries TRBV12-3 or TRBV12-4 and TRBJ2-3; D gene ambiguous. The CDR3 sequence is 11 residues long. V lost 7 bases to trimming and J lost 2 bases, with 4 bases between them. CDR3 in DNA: TGTGCCAGCACTCACACAGATACGCAGTATTTT. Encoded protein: CASTHTDTQYF.

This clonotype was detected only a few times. The CDR3 DNA reads as TGCAGCGTTAGACAGGGGGCGCAGGGTGAGCAGTTCTTC. Translating it yields CSVRQGAQGEQFF. The rearrangement joins TRBV29-1 to TRBJ2-1, with 10 bases lining up with TRBD1. CDR3 length equals 13 residues. J was trimmed by 9 bases and V by 5 bases; bases with no gene match: 7. Germline-derived CDR1 and CDR2 are SQVTM and ANQGSEA.

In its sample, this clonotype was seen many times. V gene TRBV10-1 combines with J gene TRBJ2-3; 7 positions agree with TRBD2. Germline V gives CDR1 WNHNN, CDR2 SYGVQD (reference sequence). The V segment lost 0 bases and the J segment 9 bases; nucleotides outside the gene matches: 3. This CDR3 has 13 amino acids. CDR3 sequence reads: CASSESVGLTQYF. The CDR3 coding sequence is TGCGCCAGCAGTGAGTCCGTGGGACTAACGCAGTATTTT.